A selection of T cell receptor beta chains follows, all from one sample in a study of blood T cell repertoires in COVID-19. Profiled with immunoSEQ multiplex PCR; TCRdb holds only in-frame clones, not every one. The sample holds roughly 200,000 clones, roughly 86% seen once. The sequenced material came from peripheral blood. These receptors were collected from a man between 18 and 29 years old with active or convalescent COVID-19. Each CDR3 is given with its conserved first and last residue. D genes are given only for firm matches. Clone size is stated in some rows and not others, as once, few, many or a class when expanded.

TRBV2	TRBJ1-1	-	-	CASTFGQLNTEAFF	TGTGCCAGCACTTTTGGACAATTGAACACTGAAGCTTTCTTT
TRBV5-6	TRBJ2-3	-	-	CASSLLASTDTQYF	TGTGCCAGCAGCTTGCTAGCCAGCACAGATACGCAGTATTTT
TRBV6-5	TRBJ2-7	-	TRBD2	CASSSPREGLHEQYF	TGTGCCAGCAGTTCCCCCAGGGAGGGCTTGCACGAGCAGTACTTC
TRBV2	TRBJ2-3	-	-	CASSEVGAGTQYF	TGTGCCAGCAGTGAAGTTGGAGCGGGTACGCAGTATTTT
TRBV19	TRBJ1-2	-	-	CASSIVLQGEGYTF	TGTGCCAGTAGTATTGTATTGCAGGGTGAAGGCTACACCTTC
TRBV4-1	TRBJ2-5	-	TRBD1	CASSQGDRDQETQYF	TGCGCCAGCAGCCAAGGGGACAGGGACCAAGAGACCCAGTACTTC
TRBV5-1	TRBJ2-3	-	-	CASSLEGDGYTDTQYF	TGCGCCAGCAGCTTGGAGGGGGACGGCTACACAGATACGCAGTATTTT
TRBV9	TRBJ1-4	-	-	CASSVGVQGNEKLFF	TGTGCCAGCAGCGTAGGAGTACAGGGAAATGAAAAACTGTTTTTT
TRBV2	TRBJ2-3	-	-	CASRTSTDTQYF	TGTGCCAGCAGGACTAGCACAGATACGCAGTATTTT
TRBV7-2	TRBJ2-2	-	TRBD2	CASSSSGVRELTGELFF	TGTGCCAGCAGCTCCAGCGGAGTGCGGGAGCTCACCGGGGAGCTGTTTTTT
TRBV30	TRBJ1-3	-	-	CACTTSSGNTIYF	TGTGCCTGTACCACATCCTCTGGAAACACCATATATTTT
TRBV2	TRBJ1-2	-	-	CASRTGSGYGYTF	TGTGCCAGCAGAACAGGGAGCGGCTATGGCTACACCTTC
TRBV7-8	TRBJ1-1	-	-	CASSFSGGRSGSFF	TGTGCCAGCAGCTTTTCGGGGGGGCGGTCTGGATCTTTCTTT
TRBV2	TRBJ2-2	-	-	CASATPHVGDTGELFF	TGTGCCAGCGCGACGCCCCATGTCGGGGACACCGGGGAGCTGTTTTTT
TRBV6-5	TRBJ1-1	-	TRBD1	CASRDRGSMNTEAFF	TGTGCCAGCCGGGACAGGGGCTCGATGAACACTGAAGCTTTCTTT
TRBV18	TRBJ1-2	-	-	CASSPRGADYGYTF	TGTGCCAGCTCACCCAGGGGCGCGGACTATGGCTACACCTTC
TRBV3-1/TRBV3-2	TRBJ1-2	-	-	CASSQDRGTGYTF	TGTGCCAGCAGCCAAGATCGAGGTACTGGCTACACCTTC
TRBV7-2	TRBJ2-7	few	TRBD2	CASSLGLAGGYYEQYF	TGTGCCAGCAGCTTAGGGCTAGCGGGAGGTTATTACGAGCAGTACTTC
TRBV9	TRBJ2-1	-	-	CASSATFGSSYNEQFF	TGTGCCAGCAGCGCCACCTTCGGGAGCTCCTACAATGAGCAGTTCTTC
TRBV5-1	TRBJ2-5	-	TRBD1	CASSMNRGPETQYF	TGCGCCAGCAGCATGAACAGGGGGCCGGAGACCCAGTACTTC
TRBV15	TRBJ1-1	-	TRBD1	CATSRGQGYTEAFF	TGTGCCACCAGCAGGGGACAGGGGTACACTGAAGCTTTCTTT
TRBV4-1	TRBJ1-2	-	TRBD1	CASSQNAGTGGYYGYTF	TGCGCCAGCAGCCAGAACGCTGGGACAGGGGGTTACTATGGCTACACCTTC
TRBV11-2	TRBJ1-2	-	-	CASSLVGGRATPNYGYTF	TGTGCCAGCAGCTTAGTGGGCGGCAGGGCCACTCCTAACTATGGCTACACCTTC
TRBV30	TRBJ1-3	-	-	CAWSVQATSGNTIYF	TGTGCCTGGAGTGTACAGGCAACCTCTGGAAACACCATATATTTT
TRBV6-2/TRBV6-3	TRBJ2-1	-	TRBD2	CASSQLAGGLFF	TGTGCCAGCAGTCAACTAGCGGGAGGATTGTTCTTC
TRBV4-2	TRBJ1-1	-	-	CASSLYSGVNTEAFF	TGTGCCAGCAGCCTATACAGCGGAGTTAACACTGAAGCTTTCTTT
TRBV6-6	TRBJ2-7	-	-	CASSSSSYEQYF	TGTGCCAGCAGTTCGAGCTCCTACGAGCAGTACTTC
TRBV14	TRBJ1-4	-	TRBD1	CASSLRQGGSTNEKLFF	TGTGCCAGCAGCTTACGACAGGGTGGATCTACTAATGAAAAACTGTTTTTT
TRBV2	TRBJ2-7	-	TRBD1	CASSEAYRGMGEQYF	TGTGCCAGCAGTGAAGCTTACAGGGGTATGGGCGAGCAGTACTTC
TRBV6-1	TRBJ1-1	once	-	CASNGGTEAFF	TGTGCCAGCAACGGGGGGACTGAAGCTTTCTTT
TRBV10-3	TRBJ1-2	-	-	CAISDAGNYGYTF	TGTGCCATCAGTGATGCGGGGAACTATGGCTACACCTTC
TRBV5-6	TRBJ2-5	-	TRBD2	CASSLFLTSGETQYF	TGTGCCAGCAGCTTGTTTTTGACTAGCGGGGAGACCCAGTACTTC
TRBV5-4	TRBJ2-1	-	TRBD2	CASSLGTSGAYNEQFF	TGTGCCAGCAGCTTGGGGACTAGCGGAGCCTACAATGAGCAGTTCTTC
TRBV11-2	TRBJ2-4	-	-	CASSQGGPPIQYF	TGTGCCAGCAGCCAAGGGGGTCCTCCCATTCAGTACTTC
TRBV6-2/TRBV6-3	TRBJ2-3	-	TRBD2	CASSQLAATDTQYF	TGTGCCAGCAGCCAACTAGCGGCCACAGATACGCAGTATTTT
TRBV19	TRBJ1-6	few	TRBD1	CASSGSGQSYNSPLHF	TGTGCCAGTAGTGGGTCGGGACAGTCCTATAATTCACCCCTCCACTTT
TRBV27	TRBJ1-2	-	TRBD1	CASTPGQGFGYTF	TGTGCCAGCACTCCGGGACAGGGTTTCGGCTACACCTTC
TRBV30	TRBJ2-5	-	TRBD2	CAWSAGGRETQYF	TGTGCCTGGAGCGCGGGGGGGCGAGAGACCCAGTACTTC
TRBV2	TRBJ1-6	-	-	CATQGQLLNSPLHF	TGTGCCACCCAGGGACAACTTTTGAATTCACCCCTCCACTTT
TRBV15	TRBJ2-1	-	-	CATSRDFRRTYNEQFF	TGTGCCACCAGCAGAGATTTCAGAAGAACCTACAATGAGCAGTTCTTC
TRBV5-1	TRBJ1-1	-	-	CATGDTEAFF	TGCGCCACAGGGGACACTGAAGCTTTCTTT
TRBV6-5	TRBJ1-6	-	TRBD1	CASRLGQANSPLHF	TGTGCCAGCAGATTGGGACAGGCGAATTCACCCCTCCACTTT
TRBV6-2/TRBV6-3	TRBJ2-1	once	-	CASSFQGANEQFF	TGTGCCAGCAGTTTTCAAGGGGCCAATGAGCAGTTCTTC
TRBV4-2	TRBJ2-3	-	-	CASSQALSTDTQYF	TGTGCCAGCAGCCAGGCACTAAGCACAGATACGCAGTATTTT
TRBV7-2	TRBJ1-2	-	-	CASSSQTGANYGYTF	TGTGCCAGCAGCTCACAGACAGGAGCTAACTATGGCTACACCTTC
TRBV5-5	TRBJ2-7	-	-	CASSLADGIYEQYF	TGTGCCAGCAGCTTGGCAGACGGGATCTACGAGCAGTACTTC
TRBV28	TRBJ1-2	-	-	CASSGAMGADYGYTF	TGTGCCAGCAGTGGCGCGATGGGGGCGGACTATGGCTACACCTTC
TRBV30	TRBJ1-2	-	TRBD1	CAWSEDRYYGYTF	TGTGCCTGGAGTGAGGACAGGTACTATGGCTACACCTTC
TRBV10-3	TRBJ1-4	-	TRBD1	CAISTNRDRGSKLFF	TGTGCCATCAGTACAAACCGGGACAGGGGTTCAAAACTGTTTTTT
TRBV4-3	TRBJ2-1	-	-	CASSQDTSSSYNEQFF	TGCGCCAGCAGCCAAGATACTAGCTCTTCTTACAATGAGCAGTTCTTC
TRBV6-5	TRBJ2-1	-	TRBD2	CASRGGTSSYNEQFF	TGTGCCAGCAGAGGAGGGACTAGCTCCTACAATGAGCAGTTCTTC